The next 25 T cell receptor beta chains were all read from a single sample in a study of blood T cell repertoires in COVID-19. TCRdb keeps only in-frame clones here, not all; method: immunoSEQ multiplex PCR. The sample consists of fewer than 150,000 clones, approximately 84% of them appearing once. Specimen: peripheral blood. These receptors originate from a woman older than 75 in a cohort sampled during active or convalescent COVID-19.

The rearrangement links TRBV30 to TRBJ2-2; 9 bases agree with TRBD1. CDR1 and CDR2 from the germline V gene are GTSNPN and SVGIG (reference sequence). The CDR3 loop spans 12 amino acids. V gave up 4 bases and J gave up 7 bases; unmatched junction bases: 1. CDR3 amino acids: CAWNRGRGELFF. For the CDR3, the DNA is TGTGCCTGGAACAGGGGGCGCGGGGAGCTGTTTTTT. Complete variable domain (other parts from reference TRBV30 and TRBJ2-2): SQTIHQWPATLVQPVGSPLSLECTVEGTSNPNLYWYRQAAGRGLQLLFYSVGIGQISSEVPQNLSASRPQDRQFILSSKKLLLSDSGFYLCAWNRGRGELFFGEGSRLTVL.

This clone was detected a few times. This rearrangement joins TRBV3-1 (or the pseudogene TRBV3-2) to TRBJ2-7, with D perhaps TRBD1 (7 bases). The CDR3 covers 13 residues. Between the trimmed V and J ends, which lost 5 bases and 5 bases, there was a span of 13 bases. Germline lookup yields CDR1 LGHDT and CDR2 YNNKEL (reference sequence). The CDR3 loop reads CASSTQGEDEQYF. CDR3 nucleotide sequence: TGTGCCAGCAGCACTCAGGGGGAGGACGAGCAGTACTTC.

J is TRBJ2-1 and V is TRBV30, with 8 bases that match TRBD1. The CDR3 covers 15 residues. With 1 base clipped from V and 8 bases from J, the junction kept 10 bases outside the gene matches. CDR1 is GTSNPN, CDR2 SVGIG, per germline (reference sequence). CDR3 in amino acids: CAWSGEGAGGDEQFF. CDR3 nucleotide sequence: TGTGCCTGGAGTGGTGAGGGGGCAGGGGGCGATGAGCAGTTCTTC.

V and J are TRBV7-3 and TRBJ2-1; 7 bases fit TRBD2. This CDR3 is built from 15 residues. V shed 2 bases, J shed 5 bases, and the junction held 6 bases outside the gene matches. Germline CDR1 is SGHTA and CDR2 is FQGTGA. This chain's CDR3 is CASSLGYGTNNEQFF. The DNA for the CDR3 is TGTGCCAGCAGCTTAGGTTACGGGACTAACAATGAGCAGTTCTTC.

This chain joins TRBV5-4 and TRBJ2-7; 7 nucleotides agree with TRBD2. Germline CDR1 SGHNT, CDR2 YYREEE (reference sequence). There are 14 residues in the CDR3. Unmatched junction bases numbered 7, after V lost 3 bases and J lost 4 bases. The CDR3 coding sequence is TGTGCCAGCAGCTCGGCTTCCGGGAGGTACGAGCAGTACTTC. Its translation is CASSSASGRYEQYF.

The rearrangement joins TRBV2 to TRBJ1-5; a weak D match, TRBD1 (5 bases). This CDR3 comprises 15 residues. V lost 6 bases and J lost 0, with 12 bases in between. Germline V CDR1 and CDR2: SNHLY, FYNNEI. CDR3 nucleotide sequence: TGTGCCAGCAGAGAGCAGGGAAATAGCAATCAGCCCCAGCATTTT. Translating it yields CASREQGNSNQPQHF. Full variable domain (remainder filled in from reference TRBV2 and TRBJ1-5): EPEVTQTPSHQVTQMGQEVILRCVPISNHLYFYWYRQILGQKVEFLVSFYNNEISEKSEIFDDQFSVERPDGSNFTLKIRSTKLEDSAMYFCASREQGNSNQPQHFGDGTRLSIL.

The chain recombines TRBV5-4 with TRBJ2-3; D is perhaps TRBD1 (7 bases). CDR3 length: 15 residues. In germline, CDR1 is SGHNT, CDR2 YYREEE (reference sequence). V was shortened by 2 bases and J by 0 bases, with 10 bases between the two germline ends. The CDR3 sequence: CASSFGGQSTDTQYF. CDR3 in DNA: TGTGCCAGCAGCTTCGGGGGACAGAGCACAGATACGCAGTATTTT.

The chain joins TRBV15 to TRBJ2-1, with a possible D match to TRBD2 (6 bases). The CDR3 consists of 16 residues. Per the germline V gene, CDR1 is LNHNV and CDR2 is YYDKDF (reference sequence). Deletions cut 1 base from V and 6 bases from J, with 16 bases between. CDR3 region: CATSRATRLVRNEQFF. In DNA, the CDR3 is TGTGCCACCAGCAGAGCAACCCGACTAGTACGCAATGAGCAGTTCTTC.

J is TRBJ1-5 and V is TRBV30; a weak D match, TRBD1 (5 bases). The CDR3 spans 15 residues. Trimming left V 2 bases short and J 4 bases short, with 15 bases between. Germline loops: CDR1 GTSNPN, CDR2 SVGIG (reference sequence). The CDR3 spells CAWSLQGLRNQPQHF. DNA of the CDR3: TGTGCCTGGAGTCTTCAGGGTTTGAGGAATCAGCCCCAGCATTTT.

The CDR3 is CASSQDGSGSYYNEQFF. CDR3 bases: TGCGCCAGCAGCCAAGATGGTAGCGGGAGCTACTACAATGAGCAGTTCTTC. This chain connects TRBV4-1 to TRBJ2-1, with 9 nucleotides matching TRBD2. The CDR3 runs 17 residues. The germline V gene encodes CDR1 MGHRA and CDR2 YSYEKL. Germline trimming cut 0 bases from V and 3 bases from J; bases unmatched to any gene: 6.

This chain connects TRBV5-4 to TRBJ2-3, with no clear D. The CDR3 extends over 15 amino acids. V lost 4 bases and J 2 bases, leaving 14 bases between the germline ends. The germline V gene encodes CDR1 SGHNT and CDR2 YYREEE (reference sequence). In DNA, the CDR3 is TGTGCCAGCAGCACCCGAGGCAGTATCACAGATACGCAGTATTTT. This translates into CASSTRGSITDTQYF.

This clone was seen only a few times. The rearrangement uses TRBV18 and TRBJ1-2; TRBD1 is a possible D gene (5 bases). The CDR3 consists of 14 residues. V was pared by 2 bases and J by 4 bases, with 11 bases between. Looked up from germline, CDR1 is KGHSH and CDR2 is LQKENI. The CDR3 loop reads CASSPSAGIYGYTF. The CDR3 DNA is TGTGCCAGCTCACCATCGGCAGGGATCTATGGCTACACCTTC.

The V call is TRBV29-1, the J call TRBJ2-5; TRBD2 might be the D (6 bases). This CDR3 region has 15 residues. With 6 bases removed from V and 10 bases from J, the gap between germline ends came to 27 bases. CDR1 and CDR2 from the germline V gene are SQVTM and ANQGSEA. The CDR3: CSVVGTPFGVSGQYF. Written as DNA, the CDR3 is TGCAGCGTCGTAGGGACTCCCTTCGGGGTTAGTGGCCAGTACTTC.

In DNA form, the CDR3 reads TGTGCCAGCTCCCCGGACAGGGCAGTGGACACTGAAGCTTTCTTT. It is translated as CASSPDRAVDTEAFF. The V gene is TRBV18, the J gene TRBJ1-1; TRBD1 aligns across 8 bases. The CDR3 consists of 15 residues. Per the germline V gene, CDR1 is KGHSH and CDR2 is LQKENI. Trimming at V came to 6 bases and at J to 3 bases, leaving 9 bases not matched to a gene.

The genes are TRBV19 and TRBJ1-5; D is unresolved. With 3 bases removed from V and 7 bases from J, the gap between germline ends came to 13 bases. Germline V gene sequence: CDR1 LNHDA, CDR2 SQIVND (reference sequence). The CDR3 extends over 14 amino acids. CDR3: CASSIGRAGQPQHF. CDR3 DNA sequence: TGTGCCAGTAGTATCGGTCGCGCGGGACAGCCCCAGCATTTT.

The chain uses TRBV7-2 and TRBJ2-2; D not certain. With 1 base removed from V and 4 bases from J, the gap between germline ends came to 10 bases. This CDR3 comprises 15 residues. The V gene's germline CDR1 is SGHTA and CDR2 FQGNSA. This CDR3 reads CASSLVGPGTGELFF. As DNA, the CDR3 is TGTGCCAGCAGCTTAGTCGGCCCGGGCACCGGGGAGCTGTTTTTT.

About this clone: The sample has other DNA sequences that encode this CDR3 too. CDR3 region: CASSIGTRGYNEQFF. CDR3 in DNA: TGTGCCAGTAGTATTGGGACTAGAGGGTACAATGAGCAGTTCTTC. The gene calls are TRBV19 and TRBJ2-1, with 8 bases lining up with TRBD2. The length of the CDR3 is 15 residues. V gave up 3 bases and J gave up 4 bases; unmatched junction bases: 5. CDR1 LNHDA and CDR2 SQIVND come from the germline V gene (reference sequence). The variable domain in full, completed from reference TRBV19 and TRBJ2-1, reads DGGITQSPKYLFRKEGQNVTLSCEQNLNHDAMYWYRQDPGQGLRLIYYSQIVNDFQKGDIAEGYSVSREKKESFPLTVTSAQKNPTAFYLCASSIGTRGYNEQFFGPGTRLTVL.

V and J are TRBV18 and TRBJ2-1, with D unresolved. Looked up from germline, CDR1 is KGHSH and CDR2 is LQKENI. Deletions cut 5 bases from V and 0 bases from J, with 14 bases between. This CDR3 is 16 amino acids long. CDR3 residues: CASSDLQSSSYNEQFF. CDR3 nucleotides: TGTGCCAGCTCAGATTTACAGTCAAGCTCCTACAATGAGCAGTTCTTC. The entire variable domain, with the rest obtained from reference TRBV18 and TRBJ2-1, is as follows: NAGVMQNPRHLVRRRGQEARLRCSPMKGHSHVYWYRQLPEEGLKFMVYLQKENIIDESGMPKERFSAEFPKEGPSILRIQQVVRGDSAAYFCASSDLQSSSYNEQFFGPGTRLTVL.

The J gene is TRBJ2-6, the V gene TRBV20-1, with 10 nucleotides matching TRBD1. CDR1 and CDR2 from the germline V gene are DFQATT and SNEGSKA (reference sequence). The CDR3 runs to 15 residues. Trimming at V came to 3 bases and at J to 4 bases, leaving 3 bases not matched to a gene. DNA for the CDR3: TGCAGTGCTAGTGACAGGGGGCGCGGGGCCAACGTCCTGACTTTC. It codes for CSASDRGRGANVLTF.

V and J are TRBV18 and TRBJ2-3; possibly TRBD1 for D (6 bases). Germline V gene data show CDR1 as KGHSH and CDR2 as LQKENI. The length of the CDR3 is 14 residues. Trimming took 5 bases from V and 5 from J, leaving 14 bases between them. The CDR3 loop reads CASSVNRDGDTQYF. The CDR3 nucleotides read TGTGCCAGCTCAGTAAACAGGGACGGAGATACGCAGTATTTT.

The chain uses TRBV30 and TRBJ2-7; D may be TRBD1 (6 bases). Trimming cost V 4 bases and J 2 bases, with 18 bases left between them. The CDR3 is made up of 15 amino acids. The V gene's germline CDR1 is GTSNPN and CDR2 SVGIG (reference sequence). CDR3 protein: CAWTERRRGTYEQYF. The CDR3, as DNA: TGTGCCTGGACAGAGAGACGCAGGGGAACCTACGAGCAGTACTTC.

The chain is built from TRBV5-1 and TRBJ1-1; D remains unclear. V lost 4 bases and J 0 bases, leaving 10 bases between the germline ends. The CDR3 is made up of 14 amino acids. Germline V gene sequence: CDR1 SGHRS, CDR2 YFSETQ. This CDR3 reads CASSLDNLNTEAFF. CDR3 in DNA: TGCGCCAGCAGCCTTGACAACCTGAACACTGAAGCTTTCTTT.

The CDR3 reads CASSPTILAGKETQYF. The CDR3 bases are TGTGCCAGCTCGCCTACCATACTAGCGGGGAAAGAGACCCAGTACTTC. J is TRBJ2-5 and V is TRBV18; 10 nucleotides agree with TRBD2. The CDR3 contains 16 residues. Germline values: CDR1 KGHSH, CDR2 LQKENI. Trimming took 6 bases from V and 3 from J; bases not matched to a gene: 10. Full variable domain (missing parts from reference TRBV18 and TRBJ2-5): NAGVMQNPRHLVRRRGQEARLRCSPMKGHSHVYWYRQLPEEGLKFMVYLQKENIIDESGMPKERFSAEFPKEGPSILRIQQVVRGDSAAYFCASSPTILAGKETQYFGPGTRLLVL.

The J gene is TRBJ2-3, the V gene TRBV6-6; 8 bases are shared with TRBD1. The CDR3 loop spans 14 amino acids. Germline V gene sequence: CDR1 MNHNY, CDR2 SVGAGI (reference sequence). The junction had 3 bases not matched to a gene; V was cut back by 6 bases and J by 1 base. Here the CDR3 reads CASRPRGRTDTQYF. DNA of the CDR3: TGTGCCAGCAGGCCCAGGGGGCGCACAGATACGCAGTATTTT.

CDR3 region: CASSHHRGRRNTEAFF. CDR3 bases: TGTGCCAGCAGCCACCACCGTGGCAGGCGGAACACTGAAGCTTTCTTT. V and J are TRBV3-1 (or the pseudogene TRBV3-2) and TRBJ1-1, with D uncertain. This CDR3 spans 16 amino acids. V lost 3 bases and J 1 base, leaving 15 bases between the germline ends. Germline assignment: CDR1 LGHDT and CDR2 YNNKEL (reference sequence).